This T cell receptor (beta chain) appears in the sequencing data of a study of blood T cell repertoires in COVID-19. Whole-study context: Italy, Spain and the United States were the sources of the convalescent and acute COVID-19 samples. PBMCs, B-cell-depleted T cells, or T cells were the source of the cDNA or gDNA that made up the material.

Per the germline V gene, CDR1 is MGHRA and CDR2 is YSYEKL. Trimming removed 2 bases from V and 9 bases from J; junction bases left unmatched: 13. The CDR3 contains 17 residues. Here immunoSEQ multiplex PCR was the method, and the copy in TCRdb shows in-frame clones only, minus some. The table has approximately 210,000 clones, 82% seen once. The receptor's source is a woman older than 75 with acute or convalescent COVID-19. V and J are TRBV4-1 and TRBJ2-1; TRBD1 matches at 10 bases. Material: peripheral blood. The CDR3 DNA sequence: TGCGCCAGCAGCCAACAGTCGTTTGGGACAGGGGTTGTTGAGCAGTTCTTC. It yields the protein CASSQQSFGTGVVEQFF.